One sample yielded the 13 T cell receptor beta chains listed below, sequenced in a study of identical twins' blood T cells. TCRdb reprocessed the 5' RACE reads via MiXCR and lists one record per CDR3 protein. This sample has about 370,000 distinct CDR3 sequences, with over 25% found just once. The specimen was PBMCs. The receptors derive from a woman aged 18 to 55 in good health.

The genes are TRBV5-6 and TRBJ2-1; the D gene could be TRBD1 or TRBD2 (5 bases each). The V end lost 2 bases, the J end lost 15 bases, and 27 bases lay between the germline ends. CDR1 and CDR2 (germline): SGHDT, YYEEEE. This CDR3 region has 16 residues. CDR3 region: CASSFSRDLIEPPLFF. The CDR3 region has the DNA TGTGCCAGCAGCTTCTCCCGGGACCTCATTGAGCCCCCCTTGTTCTTC.

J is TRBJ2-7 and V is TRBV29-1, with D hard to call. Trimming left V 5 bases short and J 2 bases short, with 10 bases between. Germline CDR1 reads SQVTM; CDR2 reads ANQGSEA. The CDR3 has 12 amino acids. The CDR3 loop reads CSVLWRPYEQYF. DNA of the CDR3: TGCAGCGTTCTTTGGCGGCCCTACGAGCAGTACTTC.

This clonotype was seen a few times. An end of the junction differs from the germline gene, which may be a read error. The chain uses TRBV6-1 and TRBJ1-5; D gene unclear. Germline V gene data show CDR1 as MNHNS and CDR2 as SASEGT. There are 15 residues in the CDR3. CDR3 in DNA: TGTGCCAGCATTGAAATCCGGGAGCCAAATCAGCCCCAGCATTTT. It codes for CASIEIREPNQPQHF.

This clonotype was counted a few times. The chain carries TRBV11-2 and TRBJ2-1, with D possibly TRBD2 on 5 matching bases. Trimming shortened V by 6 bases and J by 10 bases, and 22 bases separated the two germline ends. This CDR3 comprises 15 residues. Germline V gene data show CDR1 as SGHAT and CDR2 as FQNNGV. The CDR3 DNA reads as TGTGCCAGCAGTAAACGGGATCAACACGTGTGGGAGCAGTTCTTC. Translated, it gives CASSKRDQHVWEQFF.

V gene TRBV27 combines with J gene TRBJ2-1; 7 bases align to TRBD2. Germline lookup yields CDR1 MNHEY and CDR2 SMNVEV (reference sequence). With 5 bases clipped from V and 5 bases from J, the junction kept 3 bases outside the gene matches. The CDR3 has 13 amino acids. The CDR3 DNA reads TGTGCCAGCAGTGGCCTAGCGGACAATGAGCAGTTCTTC. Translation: CASSGLADNEQFF.

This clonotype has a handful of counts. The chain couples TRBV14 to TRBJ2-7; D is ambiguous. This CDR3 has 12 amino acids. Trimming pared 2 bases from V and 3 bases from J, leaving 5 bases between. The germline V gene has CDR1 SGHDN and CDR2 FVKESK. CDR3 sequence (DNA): TGTGCCAGCAGCCAAAATAACTACGAGCAGTACTTC. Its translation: CASSQNNYEQYF.

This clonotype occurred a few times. This CDR3 reads CSAGDRGVYEQYF. CDR3 nucleotides: TGCAGTGCTGGGGACAGGGGTGTCTACGAGCAGTACTTC. V is TRBV20-1 and J is TRBJ2-7, with 10 bases identical to TRBD1. CDR1 is DFQATT and CDR2 is SNEGSKA in the germline V gene (reference sequence). Germline trimming cut 5 bases from V and 3 bases from J; bases unmatched to any gene: 4. This CDR3 spans 13 amino acids.

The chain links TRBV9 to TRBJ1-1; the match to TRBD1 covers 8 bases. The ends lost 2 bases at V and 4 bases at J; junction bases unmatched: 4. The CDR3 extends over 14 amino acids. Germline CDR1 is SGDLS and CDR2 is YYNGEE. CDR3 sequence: CASSVDREGTEAFF. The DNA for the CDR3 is TGTGCCAGCAGCGTGGACAGGGAGGGCACTGAAGCTTTCTTT.

CDR3 nucleotides: TGTGCCTGGAGTTACCGGGAACCCTACGAGCAGTACTTC. Protein product: CAWSYREPYEQYF. This chain connects TRBV30 to TRBJ2-7, with D perhaps TRBD2 (5 bases). Germline CDR1 is GTSNPN and CDR2 is SVGIG (reference sequence). The CDR3 has 13 residues. V lost 2 bases and J lost 2, with 10 bases in between.

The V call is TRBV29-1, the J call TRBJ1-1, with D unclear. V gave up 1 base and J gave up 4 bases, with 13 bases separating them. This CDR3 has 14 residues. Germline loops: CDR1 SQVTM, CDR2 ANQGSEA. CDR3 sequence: CSVEGPLGPTEAFF. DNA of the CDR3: TGCAGCGTTGAAGGACCTCTCGGTCCCACTGAAGCTTTCTTT. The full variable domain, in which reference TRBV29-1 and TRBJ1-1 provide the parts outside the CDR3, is SAVISQKPSRDICQRGTSLTIQCQVDSQVTMMFWYRQQPGQSLTLIATANQGSEATYESGFVIDKFPISRPNLTFSTLTVSNMSPEDSSIYLCSVEGPLGPTEAFFGQGTRLTVV.

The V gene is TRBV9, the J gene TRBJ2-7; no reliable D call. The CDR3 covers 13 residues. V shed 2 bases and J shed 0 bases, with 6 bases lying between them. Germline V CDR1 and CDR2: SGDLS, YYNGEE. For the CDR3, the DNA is TGTGCCAGCAGCGTCCCGAGCTCCTACGAGCAGTACTTC. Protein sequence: CASSVPSSYEQYF.

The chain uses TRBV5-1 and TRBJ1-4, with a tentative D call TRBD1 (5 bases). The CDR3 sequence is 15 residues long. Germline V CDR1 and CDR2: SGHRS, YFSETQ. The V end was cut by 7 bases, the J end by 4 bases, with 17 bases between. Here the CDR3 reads CASRLQGTDNEKLFF. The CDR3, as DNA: TGCGCCAGCCGACTCCAGGGCACGGATAATGAAAAACTGTTTTTT. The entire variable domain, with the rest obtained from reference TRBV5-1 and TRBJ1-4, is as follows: KAGVTQTPRYLIKTRGQQVTLSCSPISGHRSVSWYQQTPGQGLQFLFEYFSETQRNKGNFPGRFSGRQFSNSRSEMNVSTLELGDSALYLCASRLQGTDNEKLFFGSGTQLSVL.

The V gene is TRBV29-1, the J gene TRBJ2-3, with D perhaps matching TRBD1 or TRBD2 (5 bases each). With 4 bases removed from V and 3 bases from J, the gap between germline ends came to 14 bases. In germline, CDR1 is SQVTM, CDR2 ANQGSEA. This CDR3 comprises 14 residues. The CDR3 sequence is CSVAGTWSTDTQYF. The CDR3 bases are TGCAGCGTTGCCGGGACCTGGAGTACAGATACGCAGTATTTT.